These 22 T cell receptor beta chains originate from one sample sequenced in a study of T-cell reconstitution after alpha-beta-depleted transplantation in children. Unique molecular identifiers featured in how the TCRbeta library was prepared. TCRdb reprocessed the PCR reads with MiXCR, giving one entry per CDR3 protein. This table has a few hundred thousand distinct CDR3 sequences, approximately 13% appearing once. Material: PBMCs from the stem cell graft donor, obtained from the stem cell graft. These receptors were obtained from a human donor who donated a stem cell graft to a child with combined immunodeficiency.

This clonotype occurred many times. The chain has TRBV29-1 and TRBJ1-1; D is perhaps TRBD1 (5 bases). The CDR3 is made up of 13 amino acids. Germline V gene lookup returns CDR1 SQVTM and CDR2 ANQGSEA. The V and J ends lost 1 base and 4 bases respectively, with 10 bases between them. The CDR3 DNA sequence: TGCAGCGTTGAAGTGGGGGGAAGCACTGAAGCTTTCTTT. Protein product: CSVEVGGSTEAFF. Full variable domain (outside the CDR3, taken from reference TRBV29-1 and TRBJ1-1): SAVISQKPSRDICQRGTSLTIQCQVDSQVTMMFWYRQQPGQSLTLIATANQGSEATYESGFVIDKFPISRPNLTFSTLTVSNMSPEDSSIYLCSVEVGGSTEAFFGQGTRLTVV.

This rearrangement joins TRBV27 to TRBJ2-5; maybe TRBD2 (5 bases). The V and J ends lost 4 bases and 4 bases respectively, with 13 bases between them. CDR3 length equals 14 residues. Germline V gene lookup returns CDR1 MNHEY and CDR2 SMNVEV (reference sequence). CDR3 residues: CASSSIRGGETQYF. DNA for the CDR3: TGTGCCAGCAGTTCCATACGGGGTGGAGAGACCCAGTACTTC.

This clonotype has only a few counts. The CDR3 loop is CASTLTGVGGYTF. In DNA, the CDR3 is TGTGCCAGCACCCTCACAGGGGTCGGTGGCTACACCTTC. J is TRBJ1-2 and V is TRBV12-3 or TRBV12-4; 7 bases map to TRBD1. The CDR3 length is 13 residues. V was clipped by 7 bases and J by 7 bases; unmatched bases: 9.

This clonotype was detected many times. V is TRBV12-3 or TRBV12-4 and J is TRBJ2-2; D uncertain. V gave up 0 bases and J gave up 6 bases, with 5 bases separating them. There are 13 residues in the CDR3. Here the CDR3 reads CASSLALSGELFF. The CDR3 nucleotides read TGTGCCAGCAGTTTAGCGCTATCCGGGGAGCTGTTTTTT.

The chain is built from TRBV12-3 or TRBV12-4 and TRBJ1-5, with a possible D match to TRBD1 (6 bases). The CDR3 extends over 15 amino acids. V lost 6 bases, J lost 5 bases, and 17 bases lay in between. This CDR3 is CASSSIQGRDQPQHF. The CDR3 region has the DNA TGTGCCAGCAGCTCAATACAGGGCAGGGATCAGCCCCAGCATTTT.

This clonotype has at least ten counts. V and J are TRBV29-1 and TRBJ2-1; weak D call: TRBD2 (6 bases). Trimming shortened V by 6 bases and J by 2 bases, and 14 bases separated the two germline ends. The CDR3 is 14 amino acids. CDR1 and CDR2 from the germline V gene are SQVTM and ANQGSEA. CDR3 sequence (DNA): TGCAGCGTGGGGCGGAGGGAGACCTACAATGAGCAGTTCTTC. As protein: CSVGRRETYNEQFF.

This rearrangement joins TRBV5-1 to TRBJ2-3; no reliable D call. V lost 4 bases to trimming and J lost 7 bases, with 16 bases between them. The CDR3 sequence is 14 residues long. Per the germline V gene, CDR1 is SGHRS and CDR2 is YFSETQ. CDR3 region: CASSPDPHVNTQYF. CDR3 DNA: TGCGCCAGCAGCCCAGACCCGCACGTGAATACGCAGTATTTT.

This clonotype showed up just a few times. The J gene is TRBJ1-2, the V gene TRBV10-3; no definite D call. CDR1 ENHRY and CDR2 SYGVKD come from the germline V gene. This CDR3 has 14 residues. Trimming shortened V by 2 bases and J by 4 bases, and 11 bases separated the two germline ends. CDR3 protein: CAISEGPGTYGYTF. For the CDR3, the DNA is TGTGCCATCAGTGAGGGTCCAGGAACCTATGGCTACACCTTC.

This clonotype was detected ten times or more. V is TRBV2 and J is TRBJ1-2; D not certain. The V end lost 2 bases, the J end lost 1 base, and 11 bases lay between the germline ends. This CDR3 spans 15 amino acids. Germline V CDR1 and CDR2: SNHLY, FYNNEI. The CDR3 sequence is CASSESRHNNYGYTF. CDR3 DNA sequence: TGTGCCAGCAGTGAATCACGGCACAATAACTATGGCTACACCTTC.

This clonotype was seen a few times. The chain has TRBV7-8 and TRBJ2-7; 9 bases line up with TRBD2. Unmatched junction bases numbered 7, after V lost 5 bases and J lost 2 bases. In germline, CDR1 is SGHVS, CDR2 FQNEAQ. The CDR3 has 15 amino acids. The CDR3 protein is CASSPPLAGAYEQYF. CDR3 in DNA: TGTGCCAGCAGCCCCCCCTTAGCGGGAGCCTACGAGCAGTACTTC.

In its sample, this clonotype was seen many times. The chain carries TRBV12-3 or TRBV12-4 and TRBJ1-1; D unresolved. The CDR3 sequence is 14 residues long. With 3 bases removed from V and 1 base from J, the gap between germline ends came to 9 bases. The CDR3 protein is CASSLRLRNTEAFF. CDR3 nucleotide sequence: TGTGCCAGCAGTTTGCGACTCCGGAACACTGAAGCTTTCTTT.

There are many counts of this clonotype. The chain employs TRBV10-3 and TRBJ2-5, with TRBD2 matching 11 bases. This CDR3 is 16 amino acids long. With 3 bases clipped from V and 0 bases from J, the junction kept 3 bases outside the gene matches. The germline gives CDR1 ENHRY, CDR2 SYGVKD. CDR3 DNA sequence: TGTGCCATCAGTGATTTAGCGGGGGGGTACCAAGAGACCCAGTACTTC. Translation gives CAISDLAGGYQETQYF.

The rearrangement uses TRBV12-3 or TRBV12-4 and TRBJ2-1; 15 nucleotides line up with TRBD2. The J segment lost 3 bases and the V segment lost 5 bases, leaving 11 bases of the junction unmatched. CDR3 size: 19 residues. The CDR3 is CASSRNGLAGGLVYNEQFF. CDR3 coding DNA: TGTGCCAGCAGTCGAAACGGACTAGCGGGGGGGCTAGTCTACAATGAGCAGTTCTTC.

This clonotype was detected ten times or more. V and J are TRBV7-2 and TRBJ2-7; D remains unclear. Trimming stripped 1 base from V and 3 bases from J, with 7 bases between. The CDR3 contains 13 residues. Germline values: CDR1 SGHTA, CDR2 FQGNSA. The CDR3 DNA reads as TGTGCCAGCAGCTTAGTGGCTCTCTACGAGCAGTACTTC. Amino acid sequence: CASSLVALYEQYF.

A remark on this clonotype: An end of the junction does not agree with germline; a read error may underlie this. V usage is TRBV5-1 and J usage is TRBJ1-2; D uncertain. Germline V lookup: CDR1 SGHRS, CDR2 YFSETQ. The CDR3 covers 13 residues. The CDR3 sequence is CASSLGANYGFTF. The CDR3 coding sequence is TGCGCCAGCAGCTTGGGAGCTAACTATGGCTTCACCTTC.

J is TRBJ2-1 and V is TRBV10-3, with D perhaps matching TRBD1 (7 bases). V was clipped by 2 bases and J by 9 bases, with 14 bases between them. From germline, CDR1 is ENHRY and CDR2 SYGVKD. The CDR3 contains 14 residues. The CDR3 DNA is TGTGCCATCAGTGAGGCGGCAGGGGGGATTGAGCAGTTCTTC. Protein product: CAISEAAGGIEQFF.

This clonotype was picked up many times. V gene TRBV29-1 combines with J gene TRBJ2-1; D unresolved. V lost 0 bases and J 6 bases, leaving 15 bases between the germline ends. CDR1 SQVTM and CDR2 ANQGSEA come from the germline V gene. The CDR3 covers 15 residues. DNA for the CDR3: TGCAGCGTTGAAGAGATGGTAGCAGAGATCAATGAGCAGTTCTTC. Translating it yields CSVEEMVAEINEQFF.

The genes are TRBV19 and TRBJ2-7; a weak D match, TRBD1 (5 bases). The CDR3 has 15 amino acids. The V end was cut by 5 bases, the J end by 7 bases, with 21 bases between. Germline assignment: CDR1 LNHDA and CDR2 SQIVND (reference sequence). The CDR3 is CASSRDRQGPREQYF. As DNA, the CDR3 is TGTGCCAGTAGTCGAGATCGGCAGGGCCCTCGGGAGCAGTACTTC.

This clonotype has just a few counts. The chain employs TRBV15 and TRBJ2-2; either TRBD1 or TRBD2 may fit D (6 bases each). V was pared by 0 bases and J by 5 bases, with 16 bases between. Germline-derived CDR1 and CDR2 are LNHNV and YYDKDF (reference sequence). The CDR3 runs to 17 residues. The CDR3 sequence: CATSRDRDGGRTGELFF. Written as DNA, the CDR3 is TGTGCCACCAGCAGAGATCGGGACGGGGGCCGAACCGGGGAGCTGTTTTTT.

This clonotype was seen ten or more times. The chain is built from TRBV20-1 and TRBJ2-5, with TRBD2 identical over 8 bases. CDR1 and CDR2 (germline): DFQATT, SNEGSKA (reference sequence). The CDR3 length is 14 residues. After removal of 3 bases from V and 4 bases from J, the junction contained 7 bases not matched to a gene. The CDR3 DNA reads TGCAGTGCTAGGGGCGGGCTAGCGGGAGAGACCCAGTACTTC. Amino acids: CSARGGLAGETQYF.

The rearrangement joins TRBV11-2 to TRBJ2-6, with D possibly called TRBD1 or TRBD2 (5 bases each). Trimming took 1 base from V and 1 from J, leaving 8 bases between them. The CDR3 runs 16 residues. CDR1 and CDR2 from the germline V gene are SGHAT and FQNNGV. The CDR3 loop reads CASSLAGPSGANVLTF. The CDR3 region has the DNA TGTGCCAGCAGCTTAGCGGGACCGTCTGGGGCCAACGTCCTGACTTTC.

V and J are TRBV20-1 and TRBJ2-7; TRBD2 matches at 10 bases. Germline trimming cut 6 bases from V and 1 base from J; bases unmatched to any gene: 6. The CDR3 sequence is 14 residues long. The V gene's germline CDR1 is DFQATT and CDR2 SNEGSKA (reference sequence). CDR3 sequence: CSAGRTSGSYEQYF. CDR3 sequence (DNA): TGCAGTGCAGGGCGGACTAGCGGTTCCTACGAGCAGTACTTC.